One sample yielded the 12 T cell receptor beta chains listed below, sequenced in a study of human CD4 T cells and Enterobacteriaceae (dated by TCRdb to between 2020 and 2021). Library construction relied on the immunoSEQ multiplex PCR assay. Drawn from immuneACCESS, this table holds only the in-frame rearrangements with V and J called that TCRdb kept. Clones are partly lost; checked studies trace under half to an unresolved V gene and leave the rest unexplained. This sample comprises under 35,000 clones, 70% to 85% of them detected only once. Together, the top ten hold over 1.5% of the sample. Memory CD4+ T cells were FACS-sorted on a FACSAria III to over 95% purity as all CD4+ cells other than CD45RA+CCR7+CD95- naive cells. Input material: memory CD4+ T cells from blood. The cell subset or site label, read with the paper, signifies: total memory CD4 T cells sorted directly ex vivo, unstimulated. These receptors came from a human donor in good health.

J is TRBJ1-5 and V is TRBV29-1; possible D gene TRBD1, 5 bases. CDR3 size: 14 residues. Germline assignment: CDR1 SQVTM and CDR2 ANQGSEA. V lost 4 bases, J lost 2 bases, and 12 bases lay in between. In DNA, the CDR3 is TGCAGCGTTGGGGGGGAGAGGGGCAATCAGCCCCAGCATTTT. Translating gives CSVGGERGNQPQHF.

This chain links TRBV30 with TRBJ2-3, with a possible D match to TRBD1 (5 bases). The CDR3 spans 12 residues. Trimming took 3 bases from V and 4 from J, leaving 8 bases between them. Germline assignment: CDR1 GTSNPN and CDR2 SVGIG (reference sequence). The CDR3 sequence is CAWRKTADTQYF. The CDR3 DNA is TGTGCCTGGAGGAAGACAGCAGATACGCAGTATTTT.

This clone was counted between two and nine times. The DNA of the CDR3 is TGTGCCACACGAGGGACTTGGGAAAAACTGTTTTTT. As protein: CATRGTWEKLFF. The chain joins TRBV6-1 to TRBJ1-4; tentative D call: TRBD1 (5 bases). This CDR3 has 12 amino acids. V lost 10 bases and J 8 bases, leaving 14 bases between the germline ends. Germline CDR1 and CDR2: MNHNS and SASEGT.

This chain joins TRBV7-2 and TRBJ1-3; unclear D gene. The CDR3 consists of 15 residues. V dropped 1 base and J dropped 2 bases, with 9 bases sitting between them. CDR1 is SGHTA and CDR2 is FQGNSA in the germline V gene. The CDR3 nucleotides are TGTGCCAGCAGCTTAGGGACCACAGCTGGAAACACCATATATTTT. Translating gives CASSLGTTAGNTIYF. The variable domain in full, with the rest retrieved from reference TRBV7-2 and TRBJ1-3, is GAGVSQSPSNKVTEKGKDVELRCDPISGHTALYWYRQSLGQGLEFLIYFQGNSAPDKSGLPSDRFSAERTGGSVSTLTIQRTQQEDSAVYLCASSLGTTAGNTIYFGEGSWLTVV.

The genes are TRBV5-1 and TRBJ2-2; D may match TRBD1 or TRBD2 (6 bases each). Per germline, CDR1 SGHRS and CDR2 YFSETQ. V was shortened by 3 bases and J by 4 bases, with 16 bases between the two germline ends. The CDR3 contains 16 residues. The DNA for the CDR3 is TGCGCCAGCAGCTGGGGGGCTTCAGGCGGCACCGGGGAGCTGTTTTTT. This gives the protein CASSWGASGGTGELFF.

V gene TRBV15 combines with J gene TRBJ2-7, with 8 bases aligning to TRBD2. The CDR3 totals 16 residues. Trimming removed 3 bases from V and 5 bases from J; junction bases left unmatched: 12. Germline assignment: CDR1 LNHNV and CDR2 YYDKDF (reference sequence). CDR3 residues: CATSRAGSGKVHEQYF. The CDR3 region has the DNA TGTGCCACCAGCAGGGCCGGTAGCGGGAAAGTCCACGAGCAGTACTTC.

This rearrangement joins TRBV5-6 to TRBJ2-7, with a weak D call TRBD2 (5 bases). V lost 0 bases and J 7 bases, leaving 11 bases between the germline ends. Germline V gives CDR1 SGHDT, CDR2 YYEEEE. This CDR3 has 13 amino acids. In nucleotides, the CDR3 is TGTGCCAGCAGCTTGGCCGGGATGGAGGAGCAGTACTTC. It is translated as CASSLAGMEEQYF.

This clone was found once. The J gene is TRBJ2-1, the V gene TRBV15, with 9 bases lining up with TRBD2. The CDR3 is 15 amino acids. Per germline, CDR1 LNHNV and CDR2 YYDKDF (reference sequence). With V trimmed by 3 bases and J by 6 bases, 6 bases remained unmatched. CDR3 DNA sequence: TGTGCCACCAGCAGGGGGGGCGGGAGGGCCAATGAGCAGTTCTTC. Amino acids: CATSRGGGRANEQFF. Supplemented by reference TRBV15 and TRBJ2-1, the full variable domain reads DAMVIQNPRYQVTQFGKPVTLSCSQTLNHNVMYWYQQKSSQAPKLLFHYYDKDFNNEADTPDNFQSRRPNTSFCFLDIRSPGLGDTAMYLCATSRGGGRANEQFFGPGTRLTVL.

This rearrangement joins TRBV7-2 to TRBJ1-2; D perhaps matches TRBD1 (5 bases). Trimming took off 5 bases at V and 4 bases at J, with 11 bases between the two ends. Germline V lookup: CDR1 SGHTA, CDR2 FQGNSA. CDR3 length equals 13 residues. The CDR3 protein is CASSLDRLYGYTF. The CDR3 nucleotides read TGTGCCAGCAGCCTTGACAGACTCTATGGCTACACCTTC.

The chain uses TRBV19 and TRBJ1-5, with 7 positions matching TRBD1. V lost 2 bases and J lost 1; bases outside the gene matches: 11. CDR1 is LNHDA, CDR2 SQIVND, per germline (reference sequence). CDR3 size: 18 residues. The CDR3 DNA sequence: TGTGCCAGTAGTATAACCCACAGGGGAGGATGGAGCAATCAGCCCCAGCATTTT. Translating gives CASSITHRGGWSNQPQHF.

This chain connects TRBV11-2 to TRBJ2-5; a weak D match, TRBD2 (7 bases). The CDR3 runs 15 residues. CDR1 and CDR2 from the germline V gene are SGHAT and FQNNGV. V was trimmed by 5 bases and J by 5 bases, leaving 18 bases between them. CDR3 region: CASSPSRSGGETQYF. CDR3 coding DNA: TGTGCCAGCAGCCCATCGCGGTCGGGGGGCGAGACCCAGTACTTC.

The chain joins TRBV7-3 to TRBJ1-1, with TRBD1 identical over 8 bases. CDR1 is SGHTA and CDR2 is FQGTGA in the germline V gene. The CDR3 spans 15 residues. Trimming at V came to 3 bases and at J to 4 bases, leaving 7 bases not matched to a gene. The CDR3 DNA follows: TGTGCCAGCAGCTTCCTTGGACAGGGCGGCACTGAAGCTTTCTTT. Its translation is CASSFLGQGGTEAFF.